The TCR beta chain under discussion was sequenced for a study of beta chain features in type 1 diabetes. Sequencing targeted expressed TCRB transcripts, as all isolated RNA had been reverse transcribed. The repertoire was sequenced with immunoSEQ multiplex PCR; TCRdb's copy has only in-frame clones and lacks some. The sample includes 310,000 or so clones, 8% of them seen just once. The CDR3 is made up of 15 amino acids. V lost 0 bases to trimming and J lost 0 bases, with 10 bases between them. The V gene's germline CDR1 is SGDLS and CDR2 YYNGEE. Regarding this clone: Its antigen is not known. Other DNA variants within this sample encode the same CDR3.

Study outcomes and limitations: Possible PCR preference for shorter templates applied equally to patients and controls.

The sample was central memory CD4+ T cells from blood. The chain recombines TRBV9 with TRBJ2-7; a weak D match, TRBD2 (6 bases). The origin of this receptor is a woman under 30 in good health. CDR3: CASSVGGLNSYEQYF. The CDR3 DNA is TGTGCCAGCAGCGTAGGGGGACTGAACTCCTACGAGCAGTACTTC. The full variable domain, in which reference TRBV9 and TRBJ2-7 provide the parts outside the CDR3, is DSGVTQTPKHLITATGQRVTLRCSPRSGDLSVYWYQQSLDQGLQFLIQYYNGEERAKGNILERFSAQQFPDLHSELNLSSLELGDSALYFCASSVGGLNSYEQYFGPGTRLTVT.